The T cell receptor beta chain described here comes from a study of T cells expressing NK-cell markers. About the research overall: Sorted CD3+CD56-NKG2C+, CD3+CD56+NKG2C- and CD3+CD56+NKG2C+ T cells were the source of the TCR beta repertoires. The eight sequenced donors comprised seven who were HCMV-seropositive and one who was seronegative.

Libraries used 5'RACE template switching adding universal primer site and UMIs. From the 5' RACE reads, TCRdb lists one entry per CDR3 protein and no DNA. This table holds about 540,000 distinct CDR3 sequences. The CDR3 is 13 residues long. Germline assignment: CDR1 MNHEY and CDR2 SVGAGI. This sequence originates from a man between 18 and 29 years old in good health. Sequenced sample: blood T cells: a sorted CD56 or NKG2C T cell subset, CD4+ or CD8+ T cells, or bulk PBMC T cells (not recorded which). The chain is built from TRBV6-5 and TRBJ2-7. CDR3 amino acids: CASSYFLEGEQYF.